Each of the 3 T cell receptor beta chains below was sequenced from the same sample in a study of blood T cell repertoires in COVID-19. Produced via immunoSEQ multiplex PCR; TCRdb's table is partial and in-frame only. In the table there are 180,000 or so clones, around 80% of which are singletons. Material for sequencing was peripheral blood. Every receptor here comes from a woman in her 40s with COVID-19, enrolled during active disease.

The DNA of the CDR3 is TGTGCCAGCAGCTCGGGGACTAGCGGGGCCCAAGAGACCCAGTACTTC. It yields the protein CASSSGTSGAQETQYF. The chain joins TRBV5-4 to TRBJ2-5; 13 bases align to TRBD2. The CDR3 totals 16 residues. V trimming: 3 bases; J trimming: 1 base; junction bases outside the gene matches: 3. Germline CDR1 and CDR2: SGHNT and YYREEE (reference sequence).

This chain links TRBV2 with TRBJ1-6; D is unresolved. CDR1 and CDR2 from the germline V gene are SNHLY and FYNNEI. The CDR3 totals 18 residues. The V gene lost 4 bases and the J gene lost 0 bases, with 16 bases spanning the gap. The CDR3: CASSAVRPTSSYNSPLHF. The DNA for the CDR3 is TGTGCCAGCAGTGCTGTCAGGCCTACGAGCTCCTATAATTCACCCCTCCACTTT.

The CDR3 is CASSAGFNSPLHF. Written as DNA, the CDR3 is TGTGCCAGCAGCGCGGGTTTTAATTCACCCCTCCACTTT. The genes are TRBV7-8 and TRBJ1-6; no definite D call. The CDR3 extends over 13 amino acids. V lost 5 bases, J lost 6 bases, and 8 bases lay in between. The V gene's germline CDR1 is SGHVS and CDR2 FQNEAQ.